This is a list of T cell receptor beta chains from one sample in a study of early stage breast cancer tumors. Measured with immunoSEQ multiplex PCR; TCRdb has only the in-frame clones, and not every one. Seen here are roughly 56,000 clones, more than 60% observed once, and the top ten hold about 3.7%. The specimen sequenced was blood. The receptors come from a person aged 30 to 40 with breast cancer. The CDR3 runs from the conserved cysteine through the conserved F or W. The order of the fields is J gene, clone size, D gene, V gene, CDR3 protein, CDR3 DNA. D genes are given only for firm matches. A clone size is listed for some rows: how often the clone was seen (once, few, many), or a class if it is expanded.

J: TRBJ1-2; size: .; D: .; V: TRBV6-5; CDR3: CASSYSSGVRYGYTF; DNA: TGTGCCAGCAGTTACAGCTCGGGGGTGAGGTATGGCTACACCTTC
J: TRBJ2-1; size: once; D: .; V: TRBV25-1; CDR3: CASSEWGSGQFF; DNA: TGTGCCAGCAGTGAATGGGGATCGGGGCAGTTCTTC
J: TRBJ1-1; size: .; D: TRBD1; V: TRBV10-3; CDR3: CAISESNGQGTEAFF; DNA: TGTGCCATCAGTGAGTCCAACGGACAGGGGACTGAAGCTTTCTTT
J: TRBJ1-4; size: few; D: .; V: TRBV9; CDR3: CASAGGGDNEKLFF; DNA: TGTGCCAGCGCTGGGGGAGGGGACAATGAAAAACTGTTTTTT
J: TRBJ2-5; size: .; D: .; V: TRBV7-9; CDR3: CASSPPVGPAYF; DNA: TGTGCCAGCAGCCCCCCCGTAGGGCCGGCGTACTTC
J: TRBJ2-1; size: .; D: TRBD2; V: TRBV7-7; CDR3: CASSLSTSGSHEQFF; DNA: TGTGCCAGCAGCCTATCCACTAGCGGGAGCCATGAGCAGTTCTTC
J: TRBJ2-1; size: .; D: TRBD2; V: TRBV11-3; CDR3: CASSLSGTSVNEQFF; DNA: TGTGCCAGCAGCCTCTCCGGGACTAGCGTAAATGAGCAGTTCTTC
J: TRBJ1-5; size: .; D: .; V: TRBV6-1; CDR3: CASRPDGNQPQHF; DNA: TGTGCCAGCAGACCTGATGGCAATCAGCCCCAGCATTTT
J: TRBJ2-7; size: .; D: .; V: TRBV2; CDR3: CASGKSLLLSYEQYF; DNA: TGTGCCAGCGGGAAGTCACTCCTTCTGAGCTACGAGCAGTACTTC
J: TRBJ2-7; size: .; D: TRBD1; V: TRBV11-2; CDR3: CASSLDLNRGLFQYF; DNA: TGTGCCAGCAGCTTAGATCTCAACAGGGGGTTGTTTCAGTACTTC
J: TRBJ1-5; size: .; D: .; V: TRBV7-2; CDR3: CASSLASSGFGQPQHF; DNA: TGTGCCAGCAGCTTAGCTTCATCGGGATTTGGTCAGCCCCAGCATTTT
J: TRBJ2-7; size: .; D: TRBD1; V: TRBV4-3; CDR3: CASSQAFGDRGNEQYF; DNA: TGCGCCAGCAGCCAAGCTTTTGGGGACAGGGGTAACGAGCAGTACTTC
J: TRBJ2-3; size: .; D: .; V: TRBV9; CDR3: CASRDRVWGRAMDTQYF; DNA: TGTGCCAGCAGGGACCGTGTCTGGGGACGAGCGATGGATACGCAGTATTTT
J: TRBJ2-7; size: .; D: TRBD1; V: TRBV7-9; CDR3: CASSPGQGIGEQYF; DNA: TGTGCCAGCAGCCCCGGACAGGGGATTGGCGAGCAGTACTTC
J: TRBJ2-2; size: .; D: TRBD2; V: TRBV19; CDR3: CASSIDRASGFYTGELFF; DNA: TGTGCCAGTAGTATAGATCGGGCTAGCGGGTTTTACACCGGGGAGCTGTTTTTT
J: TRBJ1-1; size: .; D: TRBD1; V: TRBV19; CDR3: CASTRTGRTEAFF; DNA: TGTGCCAGTACCCGGACAGGGAGGACTGAAGCTTTCTTT
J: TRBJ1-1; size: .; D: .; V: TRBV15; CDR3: CATSRDRATGLNTEAFF; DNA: TGTGCCACCAGCAGAGATCGTGCAACCGGGTTGAACACTGAAGCTTTCTTT
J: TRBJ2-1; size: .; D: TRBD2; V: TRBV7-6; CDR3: CASSRTGASGSYEQFF; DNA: TGTGCCAGCAGCCGCACTGGGGCTAGCGGGAGCTATGAGCAGTTCTTC
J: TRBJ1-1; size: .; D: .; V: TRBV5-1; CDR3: CASSVRGNTEAFF; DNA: TGCGCCAGCAGTGTTAGGGGAAACACTGAAGCTTTCTTT
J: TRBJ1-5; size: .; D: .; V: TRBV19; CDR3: CASSIGGAGGNQPQHF; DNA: TGTGCCAGTTCTATTGGGGGCGCAGGGGGCAATCAGCCCCAGCATTTT
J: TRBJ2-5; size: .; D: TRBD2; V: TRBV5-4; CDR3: CASSLGLAGGETQYF; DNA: TGTGCCAGCAGCTTGGGACTAGCGGGAGGAGAGACCCAGTACTTC
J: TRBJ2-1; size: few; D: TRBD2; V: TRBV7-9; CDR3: CASSLPGTSGDNEQFF; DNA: TGTGCCAGCAGCTTACCCGGGACTAGCGGAGACAATGAGCAGTTCTTC
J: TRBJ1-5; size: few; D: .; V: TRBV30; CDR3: CAWSVFSTSQPQHF; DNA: TGTGCCTGGAGTGTCTTCTCTACAAGTCAGCCCCAGCATTTT
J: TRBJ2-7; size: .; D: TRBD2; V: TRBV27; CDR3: CASSLYLPGLAGINEQYF; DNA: TGTGCCAGCAGTTTATATCTACCGGGACTAGCGGGAATCAACGAGCAGTACTTC
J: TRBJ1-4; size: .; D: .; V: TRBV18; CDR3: CASSSRQVANEKLFF; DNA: TGTGCCAGCTCCAGCCGACAGGTAGCTAATGAAAAACTGTTTTTT
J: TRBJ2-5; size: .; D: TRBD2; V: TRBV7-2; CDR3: CASSLVGGSQETQYF; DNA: TGTGCCAGCAGCTTAGTTGGCGGGAGCCAAGAGACCCAGTACTTC
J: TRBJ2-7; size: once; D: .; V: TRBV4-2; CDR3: CASSSQLLTEWEAYEQYF; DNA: TGTGCCAGCAGCTCTCAACTTCTAACAGAATGGGAGGCCTACGAGCAGTACTTC
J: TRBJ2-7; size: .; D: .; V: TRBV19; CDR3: CASSIRLGSEQYF; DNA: TGTGCCAGTAGTATTCGGTTGGGTTCCGAGCAGTACTTC
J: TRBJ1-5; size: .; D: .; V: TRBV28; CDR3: CASSFRNQPQHF; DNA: TGTGCCAGCAGTTTTAGGAATCAGCCCCAGCATTTT
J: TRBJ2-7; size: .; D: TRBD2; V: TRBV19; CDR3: CASSILAGGLYEQYF; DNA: TGTGCCAGTAGTATTTTAGCGGGAGGTCTCTACGAGCAGTACTTC
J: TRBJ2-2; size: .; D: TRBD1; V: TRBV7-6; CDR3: CASSLTTGQSNTGELFF; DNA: TGTGCCAGCAGCTTAACAACGGGACAGTCGAACACCGGGGAGCTGTTTTTT
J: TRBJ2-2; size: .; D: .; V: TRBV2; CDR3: CASSRGTGELFF; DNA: TGTGCCAGCAGCCGGGGTACCGGGGAGCTGTTTTTT
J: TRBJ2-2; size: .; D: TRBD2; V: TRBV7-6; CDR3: CASSSRAAGGPGTGELFF; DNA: TGTGCCAGCAGCTCCCGAGCAGCGGGAGGGCCGGGGACCGGGGAGCTGTTTTTT
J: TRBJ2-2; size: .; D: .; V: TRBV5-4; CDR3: CASSFGLTPGELFF; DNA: TGTGCCAGCAGCTTCGGCCTGACACCCGGGGAGCTGTTTTTT
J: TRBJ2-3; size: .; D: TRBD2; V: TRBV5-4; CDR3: CASSSGVAGAGGDTQYF; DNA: TGTGCCAGCAGCTCGGGTGTAGCGGGCGCTGGGGGGGATACGCAGTATTTT
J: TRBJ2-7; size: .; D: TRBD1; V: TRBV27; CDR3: CASSRRGPYEQYF; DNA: TGTGCCAGCAGTCGCAGGGGGCCCTACGAGCAGTACTTC
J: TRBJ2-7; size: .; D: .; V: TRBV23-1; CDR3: CASSPGSVFSYEQYF; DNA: TGCGCCAGCAGTCCTGGCAGCGTATTCTCCTACGAGCAGTACTTC
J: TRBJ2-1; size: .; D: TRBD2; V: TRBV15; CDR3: CATSRDRLAGEVEQFF; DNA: TGTGCCACCAGCAGAGACCGACTAGCGGGAGAGGTTGAGCAGTTCTTC
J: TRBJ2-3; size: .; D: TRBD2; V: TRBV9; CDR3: CASSISGRGNTQYF; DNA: TGTGCCAGCAGCATCAGCGGGAGAGGAAATACGCAGTATTTT
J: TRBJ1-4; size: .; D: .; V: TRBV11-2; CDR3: CASSLVGEKLFF; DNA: TGTGCCAGCAGCTTAGTTGGTGAAAAACTGTTTTTT
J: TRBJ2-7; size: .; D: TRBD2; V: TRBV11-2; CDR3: CASSSGTLGLAGVGLEQYF; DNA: TGTGCCAGCAGCTCCGGTACTCTCGGACTAGCGGGAGTGGGTCTCGAGCAGTACTTC
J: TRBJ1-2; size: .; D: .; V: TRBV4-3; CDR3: CASSQDRYENYGYTF; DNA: TGCGCCAGCAGCCAAGATAGGTACGAAAACTATGGCTACACCTTC
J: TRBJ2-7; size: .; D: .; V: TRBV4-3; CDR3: CASSQEGNALYEQYF; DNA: TGCGCCAGCAGCCAAGAGGGGAACGCACTCTACGAGCAGTACTTC
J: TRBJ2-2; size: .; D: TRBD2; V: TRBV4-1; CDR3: CASSLGTSGENGELFF; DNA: TGCGCCAGCAGCCTCGGGACTAGCGGGGAGAACGGGGAGCTGTTTTTT
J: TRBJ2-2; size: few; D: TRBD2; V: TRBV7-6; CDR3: CASSSLAGGGTGELFF; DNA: TGTGCCAGCAGCTCGTTAGCGGGAGGGGGCACCGGGGAGCTGTTTTTT
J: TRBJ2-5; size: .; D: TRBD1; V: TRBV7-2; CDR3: CASSTDRAQTQYF; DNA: TGTGCCAGCAGCACCGACAGGGCTCAGACCCAGTACTTC
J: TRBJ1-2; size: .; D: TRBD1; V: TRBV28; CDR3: CASSLRAGGYGYTF; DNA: TGTGCCAGCAGTTTGAGGGCAGGGGGCTATGGCTACACCTTC
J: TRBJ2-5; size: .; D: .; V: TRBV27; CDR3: CASSRLNRETQYF; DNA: TGTGCCAGCAGTAGACTGAACCGGGAGACCCAGTACTTC